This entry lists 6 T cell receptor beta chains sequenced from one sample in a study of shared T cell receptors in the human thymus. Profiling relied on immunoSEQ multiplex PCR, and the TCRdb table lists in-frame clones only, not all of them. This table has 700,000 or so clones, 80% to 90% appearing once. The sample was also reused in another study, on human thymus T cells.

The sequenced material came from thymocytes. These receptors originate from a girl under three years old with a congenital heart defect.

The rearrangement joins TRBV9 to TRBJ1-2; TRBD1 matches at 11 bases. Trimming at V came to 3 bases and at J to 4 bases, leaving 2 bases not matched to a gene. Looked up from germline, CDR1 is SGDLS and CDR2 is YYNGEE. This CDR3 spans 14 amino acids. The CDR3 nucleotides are TGTGCCAGCAGCGCAGGGACAGGGGGCTATGGCTACACCTTC. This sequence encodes CASSAGTGGYGYTF.

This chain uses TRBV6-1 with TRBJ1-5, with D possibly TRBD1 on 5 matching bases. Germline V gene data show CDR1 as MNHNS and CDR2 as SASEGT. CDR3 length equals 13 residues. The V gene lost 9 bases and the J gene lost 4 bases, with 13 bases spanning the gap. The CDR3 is CASVGTANQPQHF. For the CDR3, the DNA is TGTGCCAGTGTAGGGACTGCAAATCAGCCCCAGCATTTT.

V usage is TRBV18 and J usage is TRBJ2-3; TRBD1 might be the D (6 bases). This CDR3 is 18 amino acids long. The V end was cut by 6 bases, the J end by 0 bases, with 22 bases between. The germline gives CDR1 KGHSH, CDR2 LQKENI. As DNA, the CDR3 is TGTGCCAGCTCGTCCGACAGGTGGAGGCGACCTAGCACAGATACGCAGTATTTT. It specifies CASSSDRWRRPSTDTQYF.

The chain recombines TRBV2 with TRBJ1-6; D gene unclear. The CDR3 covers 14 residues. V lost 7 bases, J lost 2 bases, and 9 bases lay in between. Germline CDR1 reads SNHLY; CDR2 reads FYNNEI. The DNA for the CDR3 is TGTGCCAGCAACAGATATCCCTATAATTCACCCCTCCACTTT. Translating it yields CASNRYPYNSPLHF.

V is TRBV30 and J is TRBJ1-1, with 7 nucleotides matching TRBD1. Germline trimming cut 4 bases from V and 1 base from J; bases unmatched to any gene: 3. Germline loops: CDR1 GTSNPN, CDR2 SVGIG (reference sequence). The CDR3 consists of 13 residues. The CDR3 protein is CAWNGQANTEAFF. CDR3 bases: TGTGCCTGGAACGGACAGGCGAACACTGAAGCTTTCTTT.

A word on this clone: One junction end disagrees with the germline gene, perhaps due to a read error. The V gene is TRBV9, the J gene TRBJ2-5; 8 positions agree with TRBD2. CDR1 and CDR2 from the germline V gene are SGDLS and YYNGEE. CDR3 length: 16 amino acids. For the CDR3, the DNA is TGTGTCAGCAGCGTTCAGGGACGGGGGGGCCGGGAGACCCAGTACTTC. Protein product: CVSSVQGRGGRETQYF. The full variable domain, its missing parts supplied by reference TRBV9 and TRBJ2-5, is DSGVTQTPKHLITATGQRVTLRCSPRSGDLSVYWYQQSLDQGLQFLIQYYNGEERAKGNILERFSAQQFPDLHSELNLSSLELGDSALYFCVSSVQGRGGRETQYFGPGTRLLVL.